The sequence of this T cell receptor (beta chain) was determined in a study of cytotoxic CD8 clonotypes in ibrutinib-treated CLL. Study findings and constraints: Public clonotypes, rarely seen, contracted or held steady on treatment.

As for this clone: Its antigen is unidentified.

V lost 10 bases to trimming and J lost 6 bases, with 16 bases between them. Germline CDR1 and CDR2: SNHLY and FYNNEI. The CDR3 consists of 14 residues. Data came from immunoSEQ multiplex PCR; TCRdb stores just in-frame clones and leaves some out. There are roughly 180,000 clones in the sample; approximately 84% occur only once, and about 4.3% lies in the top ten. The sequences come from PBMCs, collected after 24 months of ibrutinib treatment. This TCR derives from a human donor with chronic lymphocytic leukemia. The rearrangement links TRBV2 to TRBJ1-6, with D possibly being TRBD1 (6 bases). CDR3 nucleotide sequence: TGTGCCATCGGAGGGGGGGCCAGTAATTCACCCCTCCACTTT. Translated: CAIGGGASNSPLHF.